This TCR beta chain was sequenced in a study of shared clonotypes between healthy human individuals (dated by TCRdb to about 2020). At the level of the whole study: A couple of women and a few men aged 18 to 49 years were included in the cohort. To estimate repertoire size and how much clonotype sharing occurs between individuals, the study deeply sequenced the blood TCR repertoires of 4 to 6 healthy adults. For each donor, CD4 naive and CD4 memory were each run on three plates, CD8 naive on two plates, and CD8 memory on one plate. Per donor, leukapheresis produced somewhere between about 0.94 and 8.9 billion PBMCs. Libraries were prepared and TCR repertoires were sequenced by different laboratories using diverse techniques, in order to increase sequencing depth and limit assay-specific biases.

Points the paper makes about the study in general: Naive subsets generally had larger estimated clonotype richness than memory subsets did. Pairwise subsampling indicated that sequencing depth was expected to affect the degree of clonotype sharing among donors. Even with the large sequencing depth, rarefaction of the sorted-subset datasets indicated that sequencing was incomplete. Higher generation probabilities were observed for clonotypes shared by all four sorted-subset donors than for non-shared clonotypes. When a few donors were compared, the shared fraction of clonotypes was 5% to 6.5% for naive CD4, roughly 3.3% for naive CD8, more than 2% for memory CD4, and about 0.36% for memory CD8. The small number of donors limited the genetic and exposure-history diversity represented. Sampling was limited to blood, and TCR repertoires in tissue likely differ from TCR repertoires in blood.

From the cysteine through the phenylalanine, the CDR3 covers 15 amino acids. Left in the record is the CDR3 DNA by itself, 45 bases read in frame from the first base. Deletion took 0 bases off V and 4 bases off J, with a span of 10 bases between the germline ends. The CDR1 and CDR2 encoded by the germline V gene are MGHRA and YSYEKL. Using the deep immunoSEQ assay, TCR CDR3 regions were amplified from genomic DNA by multiplex PCR. Genomic DNA extracted from each cell subset was distributed evenly over all wells of several immunoSEQ 96-well plates, and each plate served as one replicate. For sorted subsets, about 0.2 ug genomic DNA, equal to tens of thousands of T cell genomes, was loaded into each replicate PCR. The purified libraries were quantified using a Qubit 3.0 fluorometer, sized with a Bioanalyzer 2100, and then quantified again using the KAPA Library Quantification kit. Every immunoSEQ 96-well plate was sequenced on a dedicated single-read 150-cycle Illumina NextSeq 550 flow cell. From the authors' description of their analysis: Because the immunoSEQ output included only junctional sequences and no quality scores, the filtering could not be the same as the filtering used for full-length reads. To assign V/J genes and CDR3, sequences were annotated against IMGT germline references using PyIR, a Python wrapper for IgBLAST v1.9. Any read was removed if the V/J assignment was weak (E-value above 1e-6), the CDR3 was missing, or the read contained stop codons, out-of-frame junctions, or ambiguous translated residues. V3J clonotypes were defined by identical inferred V gene, J gene, and CDR3 amino acid sequence. To compute the percentage overlap between repertoires, the number of shared unique clonotypes was divided by the size of the smaller repertoire. Richness of each repertoire was evaluated using RTK rarefaction, the Chao1 estimator, and Recon v2.1 estimates of unobserved clonotypes. OLGA was used to compute generation probabilities for all TCRbeta clonotypes that the gDNA method yielded from a few donors. The immuneACCESS repertoire file appears here via TCRdb, limited to in-frame rearrangements. These files lack a portion of the clones; in checked studies, under half of the deficit traces to unresolved V genes, and the cause of the others is not known. V and J calls and clone size are given by that table; D and trimming were obtained from the DNA. The sample table contains a few million clones; only one count was recorded for approximately 96% of them. 0.1% to 0.15% of the sample comes from the top ten.

The donors were healthy, HIV-negative adults with no recently reported acute infections or vaccinations. Every donor was a Caucasian adult living in Nashville, Tennessee, USA. CD4+ T cells were enriched through magnetic negative selection, after which naive cells were positively selected on CD45RA and the remaining negative fraction served as the memory subset. Blood was collected by leukapheresis, and PBMCs were isolated by Ficoll-Histopaque density gradient centrifugation and then cryopreserved in liquid nitrogen vapor phase. Purity and quantity of every magnetically sorted T cell population were checked by analytical flow cytometry. Genomic DNA was isolated from every sorted fraction and measured by UV absorbance on a Nanodrop 2000c. Worth noting for this clone: Which antigen it targets is not known. Base qualities are not provided; no much larger clone lies one nucleotide away. The sample contains more than one DNA sequence encoding this CDR3.

The sequence came from a man younger than 30 in good health. The sequence joins TRBV4-1 to TRBJ1-5, with no D gene named confidently. The specimen sequenced was naive CD4+ T cells sorted from blood. In the paper's terms, the cell subset or site label means: CD45RA+ positively selected. CDR3 protein: CASSQEISGNQPQHF. The nucleotide sequence reads as follows: TGCGCCAGCAGCCAAGAAATATCGGGGAATCAGCCCCAGCATTTT.